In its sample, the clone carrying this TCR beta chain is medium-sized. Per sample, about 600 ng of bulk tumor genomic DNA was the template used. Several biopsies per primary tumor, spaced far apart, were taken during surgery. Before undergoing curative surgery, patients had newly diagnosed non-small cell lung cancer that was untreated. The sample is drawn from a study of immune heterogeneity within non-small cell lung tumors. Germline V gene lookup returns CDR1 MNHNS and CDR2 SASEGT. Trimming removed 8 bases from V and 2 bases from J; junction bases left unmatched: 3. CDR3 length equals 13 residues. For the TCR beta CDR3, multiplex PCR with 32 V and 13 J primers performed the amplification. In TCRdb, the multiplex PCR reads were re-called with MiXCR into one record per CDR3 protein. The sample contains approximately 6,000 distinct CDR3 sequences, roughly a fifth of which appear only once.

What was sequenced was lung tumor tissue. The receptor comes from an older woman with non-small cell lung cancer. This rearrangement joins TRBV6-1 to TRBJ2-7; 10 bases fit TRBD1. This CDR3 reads CASGTGATYEQYF. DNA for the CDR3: TGTGCCAGCGGGACAGGGGCCACCTACGAGCAGTACTTC.